This TCR beta chain was retrieved from a study of siplizumab effects on memory and regulatory T cells (dated by TCRdb to between 2019 and 2020). With regard to the full study: The study looked at the effect of siplizumab, an anti-CD2 antibody, on alloreactive T-cell subsets in allogeneic mixed lymphocyte reactions made from human PBMCs.

The method was the immunoSEQ multiplex PCR assay. About 10^5 TCR templates per sample were assayed by the deep sequencing platform. Genomic DNA extracted from sorted T cells was the material used for TCRbeta CDR3 sequencing. Concerning the study's data processing: The R programming language was used for clonal analysis of the TCRbeta CDR3 data. Alloreactive CD4+ and CD8+ clones were defined by comparing unstimulated samples with post-reaction CFSE-low samples. Regulatory or non-regulatory origin was assigned to alloreactive CD4+ clones by matching of sequences to sorted unstimulated Treg and non-Treg repertoires. Held by TCRdb, this immuneACCESS table contains in-frame sequences only and omits some clones. Under half of the omission traces to an unresolved V gene where checked; the cause of the rest is unknown. The V and J calls and the clone size are those of that table, but D and trimming were determined from the DNA. The sample table lists roughly 100,000 clones, roughly 91% of them with a count of one. In total, the top ten clones hold approximately 0.32% of the sample.

About this clone: No antigen is known for it. Per-base quality was not reported, and no clone a single base away is much larger than it.

Findings and caveats that apply to the study as a whole: Greater diversity appeared to be present in unstimulated naive T cells than in memory T cells, and a substantial contribution to the alloresponse seemed to be made by naive cells. Sequences below about 10^-5 frequency were poorly captured, so only a minor fraction of alloreactive clones could be mapped to unstimulated subsets. Siplizumab significantly reduced the cumulative frequency of alloreactive sequences traceable to unstimulated CD4+ memory T cells. Of the alloreactive CD4+ clones that could be mapped, the Treg-derived share averaged roughly 69% with siplizumab compared with roughly 25% in control reactions. The suppressive function of proliferating Tregs from siplizumab cultures was not functionally confirmed. About 75-95% of proliferating CD4+ or CD8+ clones could not be given a naive or memory phenotype.

TCRbeta CDR3 sequencing was performed on sorted unstimulated T cells and on proliferating T cells recovered from mixed lymphocyte reactions. Fresh whole blood from 9 to 11 HLA-typed healthy donors was used as the source from which PBMCs were isolated. The CDR3 contains 16 residues, cysteine and phenylalanine counted. The only DNA kept is the CDR3, 48 bases in frame from the first base. In the germline V gene (reference sequence), CDR1 corresponds to LNHDA and CDR2 to SQIVND. V and J lose 3 bases and 8 bases, and a span of 20 bases separates them. The chain joins TRBV19 to TRBJ1-5; D gene: possibly TRBD1, on 5 matching bases. The receptor was isolated from a human donor in good health. Sequenced sample: CD4+ T cells sorted from blood. The bases read TGTGCCAGTAGTATGGGTCGGGGCAGGGTTACGGAGCCCCAGCATTTT. It translates as CASSMGRGRVTEPQHF.